This T cell receptor (beta chain) stems from a study of blood T cell repertoires in COVID-19. The wider study: Italy, Spain and the United States were the sources of the convalescent and acute COVID-19 samples. PBMCs, B-cell-depleted T cells, or T cells were the source of the cDNA or gDNA that made up the material.

Source study methods: Counts of nucleated cells, estimated from reference gene primer amplification, were obtained. This table comes from immunoSEQ multiplex PCR, and its TCRdb copy is limited to in-frame clones, with some not included. V and J calls and clone size are those listed in that table; D and trimming were worked out from the DNA. The data hold 200,000 to 300,000 clones, with more than 75% observed a single time. This clone has more than one count but fewer than ten. Unmatched junction bases numbered 5, after V lost 6 bases and J lost 7 bases. The CDR3 runs to 14 residues. Germline V lookup: CDR1 LNHDA, CDR2 SQIVND (reference sequence).

The chain employs TRBV19 and TRBJ2-2; 10 bases align to TRBD1. The clonotype originates from a woman aged 60 to 75 who had recovered from COVID-19. The sequenced material came from peripheral blood. The CDR3 bases are TGTGCCAGTAGCCTGGGACAGGGGCACGGGGAGCTGTTTTTT. Protein sequence: CASSLGQGHGELFF.